What follows are 18 T cell receptor beta chains derived from one specimen sequenced in a study of blood T cell repertoires in COVID-19. Here immunoSEQ multiplex PCR was the method, and the copy in TCRdb shows in-frame clones only, minus some. Counted here are about 140,000 clones, 80% to 90% occurring once; the ten biggest clones make up around 1.7%. Sequencing input: peripheral blood. The receptors stem from a woman aged 45-59 years with acute or convalescent COVID-19.

This clone was recorded once. The chain employs TRBV9 and TRBJ2-2; maybe TRBD2 (6 bases). Trimming removed 4 bases at V and 4 bases at J, with 14 bases between. The CDR3 contains 15 residues. CDR1 is SGDLS and CDR2 is YYNGEE in the germline V gene. The CDR3 bases are TGTGCCAGCAGCCCTCGACTAGTGGTCACCGGGGAGCTGTTTTTT. This codes for CASSPRLVVTGELFF.

CDR3 residues: CASSLGTEQFF. CDR3 bases: TGTGCCAGCAGTTTAGGGACAGAGCAGTTCTTC. The gene calls are TRBV12-3 or TRBV12-4 and TRBJ2-1; D may be TRBD1 (5 bases). CDR3 length: 11 amino acids. The germline V and J ends were trimmed by 1 base and 10 bases, with 5 bases remaining between them.

This sequence joins TRBV27 and TRBJ1-4, with TRBD1 identical over 7 bases. CDR1 is MNHEY and CDR2 is SMNVEV in the germline V gene (reference sequence). The V gene end was trimmed by 4 bases and the J gene end by 13 bases; junction bases not matched to a gene: 3. This CDR3 has 11 residues. The CDR3 sequence is CASSSGQSLFF. The CDR3 nucleotides are TGTGCCAGCAGTTCGGGACAGTCACTGTTTTTT. Full variable domain (remainder filled in from reference TRBV27 and TRBJ1-4): EAQVTQNPRYLITVTGKKLTVTCSQNMNHEYMSWYRQDPGLGLRQIYYSMNVEVTDKGDVPEGYKVSRKEKRNFPLILESPSPNQTSLYFCASSSGQSLFFGSGTQLSVL.

V and J are TRBV11-2 and TRBJ2-7, with TRBD1 as a possible D gene (6 bases). Germline values: CDR1 SGHAT, CDR2 FQNNGV. CDR3 length: 17 amino acids. V was pared by 2 bases and J by 3 bases, with 20 bases between. In DNA form, the CDR3 reads TGTGCCAGCAGCTTATCCGGGACACCACGTAAAAACTACGAGCAGTACTTC. Protein: CASSLSGTPRKNYEQYF.

J is TRBJ2-3 and V is TRBV7-9; 12 bases map to TRBD2. J lost 1 base, V lost 1 base, and 0 bases had no gene match. Looked up from germline, CDR1 is SEHNR and CDR2 is FQNEAQ (reference sequence). CDR3 length: 16 residues. The CDR3 coding sequence is TGTGCCAGCAGCTTAGGACTAGCGGGGGGCACAGATACGCAGTATTTT. This translates into CASSLGLAGGTDTQYF.

V gene TRBV5-5 combines with J gene TRBJ2-1; 9 bases are a match to TRBD2. Germline V CDR1 and CDR2: SGHKS, YYEKEE (reference sequence). The CDR3 runs 16 residues. With V trimmed by 0 bases and J by 8 bases, 9 bases remained unmatched. CDR3 sequence reads: CASSLAPAGGGYEQFF. DNA of the CDR3: TGTGCCAGCAGCTTGGCCCCCGCGGGGGGGGGTTATGAGCAGTTCTTC.

This clone was recorded once. The J gene is TRBJ1-1, the V gene TRBV27, with TRBD1 matching 10 bases. The CDR3 totals 15 residues. Germline V CDR1 and CDR2: MNHEY, SMNVEV (reference sequence). The V segment lost 2 bases and the J segment 4 bases; nucleotides outside the gene matches: 4. In DNA form, the CDR3 reads TGTGCCAGCAGTTTAACAAGGACAGGGGGCACTGAAGCTTTCTTT. It specifies CASSLTRTGGTEAFF.

This chain connects TRBV2 to TRBJ1-6; D is uncertain. CDR1 SNHLY and CDR2 FYNNEI come from the germline V gene. This CDR3 has 14 amino acids. The ends were cut back, 2 bases at V and 10 bases at J, with 12 bases in the middle. CDR3 amino acids: CASSERGSRSPLHF. The DNA for the CDR3 is TGTGCCAGCAGTGAACGAGGGAGTCGGTCACCCCTCCACTTT. The full variable domain, its missing parts supplied by reference TRBV2 and TRBJ1-6, is EPEVTQTPSHQVTQMGQEVILRCVPISNHLYFYWYRQILGQKVEFLVSFYNNEISEKSEIFDDQFSVERPDGSNFTLKIRSTKLEDSAMYFCASSERGSRSPLHFGNGTRLTVT.

The chain recombines TRBV4-1 with TRBJ1-6; 8 bases align to TRBD1. The CDR3 length is 15 residues. CDR1 is MGHRA and CDR2 is YSYEKL in the germline V gene. With V trimmed by 1 base and J by 11 bases, 7 bases remained unmatched. The CDR3 DNA sequence: TGCGCCAGCAGCCAAGCCGGACAGGGCATGGCACCCCTCCACTTT. Its protein product is CASSQAGQGMAPLHF.

This chain connects TRBV7-2 to TRBJ2-3, with TRBD1 as a possible D gene (6 bases). The CDR3 spans 15 residues. Germline V gene lookup returns CDR1 SGHTA and CDR2 FQGNSA. Trimming stripped 6 bases from V and 4 bases from J, with 17 bases between. In DNA form, the CDR3 reads TGTGCCAGCAGTTTTCAGAGGGGGTGGGCAGATACGCAGTATTTT. It specifies CASSFQRGWADTQYF.

The V and J genes are TRBV28 and TRBJ1-3, with D possibly being TRBD1 (5 bases). CDR1 and CDR2 from the germline V gene are MDHEN and SYDVKM. The CDR3 has 17 amino acids. Trimming shortened V by 4 bases and J by 4 bases, and 20 bases separated the two germline ends. Written as DNA, the CDR3 is TGTGCCAGCAGTTCCACCGGGGCGGGAGATACAGGAAACACCATATATTTT. It is translated as CASSSTGAGDTGNTIYF.

On this clone: The junction differs from germline at one of its ends, possibly a read error. This rearrangement joins TRBV24-1 to TRBJ1-2, with D possibly matching TRBD1 (5 bases). Germline CDR1 and CDR2: KGHDR and SFDVKD. The CDR3 runs 13 residues. The CDR3 loop reads CATSDGGRNGYTF. CDR3 nucleotides: TGTGCCACGAGTGACGGGGGTCGCAATGGCTACACCTTC.

The V and J genes are TRBV6-6 and TRBJ1-5; the match to TRBD1 covers 9 bases. This CDR3 is built from 16 residues. The junction had 15 bases not matched to a gene; V was cut back by 7 bases and J by 8 bases. Germline loops: CDR1 MNHNY, CDR2 SVGAGI (reference sequence). The CDR3 loop is CASIPRAGTGIKPQHF. CDR3 nucleotides: TGTGCCAGCATCCCCCGAGCCGGGACAGGGATTAAGCCCCAGCATTTT.

The V gene is TRBV6-4, the J gene TRBJ1-1; no reliable D call. The germline V gene has CDR1 MRHNA and CDR2 SNTAGT. V dropped 2 bases and J dropped 9 bases, with 13 bases sitting between them. The CDR3 is 13 amino acids. CDR3 region: CASSDTPTEQAFF. The CDR3 DNA is TGTGCCAGCAGTGACACCCCGACGGAGCAAGCTTTCTTT.

This chain uses TRBV6-6 with TRBJ2-1; TRBD2 matches at 14 bases. Germline trimming cut 4 bases from V and 4 bases from J; bases unmatched to any gene: 3. There are 16 residues in the CDR3. The V gene's germline CDR1 is MNHNY and CDR2 SVGAGI (reference sequence). The chain's CDR3 is CASSFRTSGGYNEQFF. CDR3 DNA sequence: TGTGCCAGCAGTTTTCGGACTAGCGGGGGGTACAATGAGCAGTTCTTC.

The V and J genes are TRBV3-1 (or the pseudogene TRBV3-2) and TRBJ1-2, with 7 bases matching TRBD1. Germline CDR1 and CDR2: LGHDT and YNNKEL (reference sequence). The CDR3 is 13 residues long. V gave up 1 base and J gave up 6 bases; unmatched junction bases: 2. CDR3 residues: CASSQAGTDGYTF. For the CDR3, the DNA is TGTGCCAGCAGCCAAGCGGGGACAGATGGCTACACCTTC.

The count of this clone is one. This chain connects TRBV6-5 to TRBJ2-7; D remains unclear. CDR1 and CDR2 from the germline V gene are MNHEY and SVGAGI. Between the trimmed V and J ends, which lost 0 bases and 5 bases, there was a span of 11 bases. CDR3 length: 14 residues. The CDR3 reads CASSYSVVVDEQYF. The CDR3 DNA follows: TGTGCCAGCAGTTACTCGGTAGTGGTTGACGAGCAGTACTTC.

This clone showed up just once. The CDR3 is CASSVGDWGGQSPLHF. For the CDR3, the DNA is TGTGCCAGCAGCGTAGGAGATTGGGGGGGACAATCACCCCTCCACTTT. The rearrangement links TRBV9 to TRBJ1-6; possible D gene TRBD1, 6 bases. The V gene lost 0 bases and the J gene lost 10 bases, with 17 bases spanning the gap. This CDR3 is 16 amino acids long. Per the germline V gene, CDR1 is SGDLS and CDR2 is YYNGEE.